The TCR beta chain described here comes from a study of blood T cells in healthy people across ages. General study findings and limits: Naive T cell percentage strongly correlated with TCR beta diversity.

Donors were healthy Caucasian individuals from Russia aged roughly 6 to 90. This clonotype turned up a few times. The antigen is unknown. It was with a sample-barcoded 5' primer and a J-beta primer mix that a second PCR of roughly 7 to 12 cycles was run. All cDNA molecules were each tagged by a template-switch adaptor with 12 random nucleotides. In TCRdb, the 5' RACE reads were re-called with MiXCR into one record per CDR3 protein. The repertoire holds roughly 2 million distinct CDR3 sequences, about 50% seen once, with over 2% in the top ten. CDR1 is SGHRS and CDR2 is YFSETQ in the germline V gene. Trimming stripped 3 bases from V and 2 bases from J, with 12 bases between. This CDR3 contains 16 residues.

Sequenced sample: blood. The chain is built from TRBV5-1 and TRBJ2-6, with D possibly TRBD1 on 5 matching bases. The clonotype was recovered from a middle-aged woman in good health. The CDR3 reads CASSSTPRAGANVLTF. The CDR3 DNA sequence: TGCGCCAGCAGCTCAACCCCCAGGGCTGGGGCCAACGTCCTGACTTTC.